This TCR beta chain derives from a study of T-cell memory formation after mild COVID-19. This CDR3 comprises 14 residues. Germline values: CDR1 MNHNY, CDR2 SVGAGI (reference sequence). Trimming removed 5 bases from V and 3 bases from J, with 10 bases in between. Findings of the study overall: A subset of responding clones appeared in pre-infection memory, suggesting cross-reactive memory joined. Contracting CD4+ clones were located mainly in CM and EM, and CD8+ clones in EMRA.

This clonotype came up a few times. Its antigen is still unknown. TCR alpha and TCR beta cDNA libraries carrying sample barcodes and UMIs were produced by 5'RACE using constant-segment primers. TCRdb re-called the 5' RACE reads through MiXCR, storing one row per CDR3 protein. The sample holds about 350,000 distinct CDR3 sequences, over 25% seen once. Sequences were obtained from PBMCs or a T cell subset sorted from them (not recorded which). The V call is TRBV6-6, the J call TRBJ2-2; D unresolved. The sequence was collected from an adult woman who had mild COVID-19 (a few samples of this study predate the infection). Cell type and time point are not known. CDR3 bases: TGTGCCAGCAGTACCGAGATTCACACCGGGGAGCTGTTTTTT. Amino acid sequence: CASSTEIHTGELFF.